These T cell receptor beta chains were read from a single sample in a study of cytomegalovirus exposure and HLA in healthy donors. Using immunoSEQ multiplex PCR, the repertoire was profiled, and TCRdb retains in-frame clones only, with some absent. The data hold around 150,000 clones, with approximately 78% observed a single time. The sample comprised PBMCs. The receptors shown here come from a woman aged 50 to 60 in good health and CMV-seropositive. CDR3s include the opening cysteine and the closing phenylalanine or tryptophan. The order of the fields is J gene, clone size, V gene, D gene, CDR3 DNA, CDR3 protein. A D gene is named only where the DNA matches it firmly. A clone size is listed for some rows: how often the clone was seen (once, few, many), or a class if it is expanded.

j_call: TRBJ2-7; clone_size: -; v_call: TRBV2; d_call: TRBD2; cdr3_nt: TGTGCCAGCCTGGGACTAGCGGGAACTTTCTCCTACGAGCAGTACTTC; cdr3_aa: CASLGLAGTFSYEQYF
j_call: TRBJ2-1; clone_size: -; v_call: TRBV2; d_call: -; cdr3_nt: TGTGCCAGCAGTGACAGGTATGATAATGTTGGTGAGCAGTTCTTC; cdr3_aa: CASSDRYDNVGEQFF
j_call: TRBJ1-1; clone_size: -; v_call: TRBV4-1; d_call: -; cdr3_nt: TGCGCCAGCAGCCAAGTCAGGGAGAACACTGAAGCTTTCTTT; cdr3_aa: CASSQVRENTEAFF
j_call: TRBJ1-3; clone_size: -; v_call: TRBV5-4; d_call: TRBD1; cdr3_nt: TGTGCCAGCAGCTTGGGACAGGGAAAATCCTCTGGAAACACCATATATTTT; cdr3_aa: CASSLGQGKSSGNTIYF
j_call: TRBJ1-3; clone_size: -; v_call: TRBV5-1; d_call: -; cdr3_nt: TGCGCCAGCAGCTTGGATCTGAGCTCTGGAAACACCATATATTTT; cdr3_aa: CASSLDLSSGNTIYF
j_call: TRBJ2-2; clone_size: -; v_call: TRBV19; d_call: TRBD2; cdr3_nt: TGTGCCAGTAGTTCCGGACTAGCGGGAAACACCGGGGAGCTGTTTTTT; cdr3_aa: CASSSGLAGNTGELFF
j_call: TRBJ1-5; clone_size: -; v_call: TRBV5-8; d_call: TRBD1; cdr3_nt: TGTGCCAGCAGCTTGGGGACAGGGTCGATTCAGCCCCAGCATTTT; cdr3_aa: CASSLGTGSIQPQHF
j_call: TRBJ2-3; clone_size: few; v_call: TRBV28; d_call: TRBD2; cdr3_nt: TGTGCCAGCAGTTCTTTAGCGGGAGGGTTTTCCGCAGATACGCAGTATTTT; cdr3_aa: CASSSLAGGFSADTQYF
j_call: TRBJ2-7; clone_size: -; v_call: TRBV7-9; d_call: -; cdr3_nt: TGTGCCAGCAGCCACGGACAGTACGAGCAGTACTTC; cdr3_aa: CASSHGQYEQYF
j_call: TRBJ1-2; clone_size: -; v_call: TRBV6-1; d_call: TRBD1; cdr3_nt: TGTGCCAGCAGGACAGGGGATGGCTACACCTTC; cdr3_aa: CASRTGDGYTF
j_call: TRBJ2-1; clone_size: -; v_call: TRBV15; d_call: -; cdr3_nt: TGTGCCACCAGCAGCGGACACTTTCAGTTCTTC; cdr3_aa: CATSSGHFQFF
j_call: TRBJ2-3; clone_size: -; v_call: TRBV7-9; d_call: -; cdr3_nt: TGTGCCAGCAGCTCCGCCTACACAGATACGCAGTATTTT; cdr3_aa: CASSSAYTDTQYF
j_call: TRBJ1-4; clone_size: -; v_call: TRBV2; d_call: TRBD1; cdr3_nt: TGTGCCAGCAGAAGAGGGGGCGTCAATGAAAAACTGTTTTTT; cdr3_aa: CASRRGGVNEKLFF
j_call: TRBJ2-2; clone_size: -; v_call: TRBV4-2; d_call: TRBD2; cdr3_nt: TGTGCCAGCAGCCAAGAACCCGGGCTAGCGGCGAACACCGGGGAGCTGTTTTTT; cdr3_aa: CASSQEPGLAANTGELFF
j_call: TRBJ2-5; clone_size: -; v_call: TRBV15; d_call: TRBD1; cdr3_nt: TGTGCCACCAGCAGAGATGACAGGGGCGGGGAGACCCAGTACTTC; cdr3_aa: CATSRDDRGGETQYF
j_call: TRBJ1-5; clone_size: -; v_call: TRBV7-2; d_call: -; cdr3_nt: TGTGCCAGCAGCTTAGGCACGCGGGAAAATCAGCCCCAGCATTTT; cdr3_aa: CASSLGTRENQPQHF
j_call: TRBJ2-1; clone_size: once; v_call: TRBV4-3; d_call: TRBD2; cdr3_nt: TGCGCCAGCAGCCCCTTAGCGGGGGGGCCGGCCAATGAGCAGTTCTTC; cdr3_aa: CASSPLAGGPANEQFF
j_call: TRBJ2-1; clone_size: -; v_call: TRBV5-1; d_call: -; cdr3_nt: TGTGCCAGCAGCTTGGCCGTATCGGGGAATGAGCAGTTCTTC; cdr3_aa: CASSLAVSGNEQFF
j_call: TRBJ2-7; clone_size: -; v_call: TRBV11-2; d_call: -; cdr3_nt: TGTGCCAGCAGCTCAAACCCGAGTATCTCCCTCGGCGAGCAGTACTTC; cdr3_aa: CASSSNPSISLGEQYF
j_call: TRBJ2-1; clone_size: -; v_call: TRBV11-1; d_call: TRBD2; cdr3_nt: TGTGCCAGCAGCTCCGGACTAGCGGGAGCGAGTGAGCAGTTCTTC; cdr3_aa: CASSSGLAGASEQFF
j_call: TRBJ1-2; clone_size: -; v_call: TRBV6-1; d_call: TRBD1; cdr3_nt: TGTGCCAGCAGTGGAACCGGGACAGGGGTTAGAAGCTATGGCTACACCTTC; cdr3_aa: CASSGTGTGVRSYGYTF
j_call: TRBJ1-2; clone_size: -; v_call: TRBV9; d_call: -; cdr3_nt: TGTGCCAGCAGCGTAGTCTCGCTAGGAACTACTGGCTACACCTTC; cdr3_aa: CASSVVSLGTTGYTF
j_call: TRBJ2-2; clone_size: few; v_call: TRBV6-1; d_call: -; cdr3_nt: TGTGCCAGCAGTGAAGGCCAGCGGCACACCGGGGAGCTGTTTTTT; cdr3_aa: CASSEGQRHTGELFF
j_call: TRBJ1-4; clone_size: -; v_call: TRBV29-1; d_call: TRBD1; cdr3_nt: TGCAGCGCCGTGGGTGTGGGACAGCGTAATGAAAAACTGTTTTTT; cdr3_aa: CSAVGVGQRNEKLFF
j_call: TRBJ2-7; clone_size: few; v_call: TRBV19; d_call: TRBD1; cdr3_nt: TGTGCCAGTAGTATAGTGGGGACAGGCCCCTACGAGCAGTACTTC; cdr3_aa: CASSIVGTGPYEQYF
j_call: TRBJ2-1; clone_size: -; v_call: TRBV9; d_call: TRBD2; cdr3_nt: TGTGCCAGCAGCGTGAGACTAGCGGGGACTGAGCAGTTCTTC; cdr3_aa: CASSVRLAGTEQFF
j_call: TRBJ2-5; clone_size: -; v_call: TRBV7-9; d_call: TRBD2; cdr3_nt: TGTGCCAGCAGCGCGACTAGCGGGACCGGGACCCAGTACTTC; cdr3_aa: CASSATSGTGTQYF
j_call: TRBJ2-1; clone_size: few; v_call: TRBV18; d_call: TRBD1; cdr3_nt: TGTGCCAGCTCACCTTTGGGGACAGGGGGCAATGAGCAGTTCTTC; cdr3_aa: CASSPLGTGGNEQFF
j_call: TRBJ2-1; clone_size: -; v_call: TRBV5-1; d_call: TRBD2; cdr3_nt: TGCGCCAGCAGCTGGTCCCCTAGCGGGGGGTACAATGAGCAGTTCTTC; cdr3_aa: CASSWSPSGGYNEQFF